In this sample, the clone carrying this TCR beta chain turned up a few times. This sample was taken from a study of T cells after yellow fever vaccination. TCRdb re-called the 5' RACE reads through MiXCR, storing one row per CDR3 protein. The table has over 150,000 distinct CDR3 sequences, approximately 6.2% seen once. The clonotype comes from a man between 18 and 29 years old who received the YFV17D yellow fever vaccine. Here the sequenced sample was CD4+ T cells sorted from PBMCs, taken on the day of the first yellow fever vaccination.

DNA of the CDR3: TGTGCCAGCAGCTTAGAGCAGAGCCCCCTGGGAGGGTATTTT. Amino acids: CASSLEQSPLGGYF. V and J are TRBV11-2 and TRBJ2-3, with TRBD2 as a possible D gene (6 bases). The CDR3 runs to 14 residues. V shed 0 bases and J shed 14 bases, with 18 bases lying between them. The germline V gene has CDR1 SGHAT and CDR2 FQNNGV.